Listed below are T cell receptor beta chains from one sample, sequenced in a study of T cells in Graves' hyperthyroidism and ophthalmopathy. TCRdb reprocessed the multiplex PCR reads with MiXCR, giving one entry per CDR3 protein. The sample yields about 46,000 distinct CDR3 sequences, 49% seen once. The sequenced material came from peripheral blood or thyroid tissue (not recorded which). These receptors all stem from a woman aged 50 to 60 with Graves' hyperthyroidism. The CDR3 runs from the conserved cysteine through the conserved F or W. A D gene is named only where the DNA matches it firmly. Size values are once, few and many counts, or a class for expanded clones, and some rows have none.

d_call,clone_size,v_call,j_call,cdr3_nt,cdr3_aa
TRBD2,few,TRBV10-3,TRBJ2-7,TGTGCCGCCCAGGGCGGGAGAGGCTACGAGCAGTACTTC,CAAQGGRGYEQYF
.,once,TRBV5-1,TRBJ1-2,TGCGCCAGCAGCATGGGACCCCTAAACTATGGCTACACCTTC,CASSMGPLNYGYTF
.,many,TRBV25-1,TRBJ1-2,TGTGCCAGCAGTGCTAGAGATCGACAGTTAGCCTATGGCTACACCTTC,CASSARDRQLAYGYTF
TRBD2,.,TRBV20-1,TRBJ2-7,TGCAGTGCTAGCGGGAGGTACGAGCAGTACTTC,CSASGRYEQYF
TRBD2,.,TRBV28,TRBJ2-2,TGTGCCAGCAGTTCGCCGACTAGCGTCACGACCGGGGAGCTGTTTTTT,CASSSPTSVTTGELFF
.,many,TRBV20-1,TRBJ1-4,TGCAGTGCCCCACCTCGGGCCTTTTCAACTAATGAAAAACTGTTTTTT,CSAPPRAFSTNEKLFF
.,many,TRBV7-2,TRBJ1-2,TGTGCCAGCAGCCGGCCGTCAGGGGCCTATGGCTACACCTTC,CASSRPSGAYGYTF
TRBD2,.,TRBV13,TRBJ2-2,TGTGCCAGCAGCACGGGGCAGGGAAGCGGGGAGCTGTCTTTT,CASSTGQGSGELSF
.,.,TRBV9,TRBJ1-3,TGTGCCAGCAGCGTCAATCTTCGGAACACCATATATTTT,CASSVNLRNTIYF
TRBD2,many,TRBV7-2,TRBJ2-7,TGTGCCAGCAGCTTAGGACTAGCGGGAGGGAACGAGCAGTACTTC,CASSLGLAGGNEQYF
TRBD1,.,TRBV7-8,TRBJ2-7,TGTGCCAGCAGCCCTCCCCGGACAGGGGCAGGCTACGAGCAGTACTTC,CASSPPRTGAGYEQYF
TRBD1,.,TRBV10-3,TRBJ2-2,TGTGCCAGCAGTTTCCGGCCAGGGGGCGGAACCGGGGAGCTGTTTTTT,CASSFRPGGGTGELFF
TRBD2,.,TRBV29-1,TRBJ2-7,TGCAGCGTTGCGTGGACTAGCGGGAGGTCCTACGAGCAGTACTTC,CSVAWTSGRSYEQYF
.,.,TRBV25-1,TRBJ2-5,TGTGCCAGCAGTGACCACAGGGTTGTCGAGACCCAGTACTTC,CASSDHRVVETQYF
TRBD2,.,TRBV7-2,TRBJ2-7,TGTGCCAGCAGCTTCCTACTAGCGGGAGTGCGCGAGCAGTACTTC,CASSFLLAGVREQYF
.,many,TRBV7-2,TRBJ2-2,TGTGCCAGCAGCCGGACCTACACCGGGGAGCTGTTTTTT,CASSRTYTGELFF
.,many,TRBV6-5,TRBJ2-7,TGTGCCAGCAGTTACTCGACTCCCGTGGCTTACGAGCAGTACTTC,CASSYSTPVAYEQYF
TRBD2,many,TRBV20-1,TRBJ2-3,TGCAGTGCTAGACTAGCGGGAGATGCAGATACGCAGTATTTT,CSARLAGDADTQYF
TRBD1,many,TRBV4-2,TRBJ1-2,TGTGCCAGCAGCCAAGAGAAGTGGACAGGGGGCTCTTATGGCTACACCTTC,CASSQEKWTGGSYGYTF
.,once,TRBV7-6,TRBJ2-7,TGTGCCAGCAGCTTGGGGGGTGCCCAGGGTCGCGAGCAGTACTTC,CASSLGGAQGREQYF
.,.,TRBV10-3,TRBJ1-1,TGTGCCATCAGTGAGCCCATGCGGCCGAAGTATTCTGAAGCTTTCTTT,CAISEPMRPKYSEAFF
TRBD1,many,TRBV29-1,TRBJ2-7,TGCAGCGTCACCGGGACAGGGGGCTACGAGCAGTACTTC,CSVTGTGGYEQYF
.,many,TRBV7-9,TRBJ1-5,TGTGCCAGCAGCCCTACTCAGGCCGGGGATCAGCCCCAGCATTTT,CASSPTQAGDQPQHF
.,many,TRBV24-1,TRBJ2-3,TGTGCCACCAGTGAGAGTACCATTAACACAGATACGCAGTATTTT,CATSESTINTDTQYF
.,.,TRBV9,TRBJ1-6,TGTGCCAGCAGCATAACCGGGACTAGTAATTCACCCCTCCACTTT,CASSITGTSNSPLHF
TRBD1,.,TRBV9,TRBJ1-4,TGTGCCAGCAGCGTCGGTGGGCAGGGGGCATTTGAAAAACTGTTTTTT,CASSVGGQGAFEKLFF
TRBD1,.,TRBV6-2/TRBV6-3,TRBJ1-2,TGTGCCAGCAGTTACGGACAGGGGCGGCGATATGGCTACACCTTC,CASSYGQGRRYGYTF
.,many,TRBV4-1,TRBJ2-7,TGCGCCAGCAGCCAAGAGAGGAAGTACGAGCAGTACTTC,CASSQERKYEQYF
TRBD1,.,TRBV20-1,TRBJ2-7,TGCAGTGCTAGAGTGGCAGGGGGCTGGGACGAGCAGTACTTC,CSARVAGGWDEQYF
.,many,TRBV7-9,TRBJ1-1,TGTGCCAGCAGCTTAGATGCAGGTCCGGCTTTCTTT,CASSLDAGPAFF
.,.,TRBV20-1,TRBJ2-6,TGCAGTGCTAGTGACGGAGGGAGGGCCAACGTCCTGACTTTC,CSASDGGRANVLTF
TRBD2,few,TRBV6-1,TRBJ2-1,TGTGCCAGCAGATTAGCGGGAGTCGACAATGAGCAGTTCTTC,CASRLAGVDNEQFF
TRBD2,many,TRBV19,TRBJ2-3,TGTGCCAGTAGTATAGCTAGCGGGAGGACAGATACGCAGTATTTT,CASSIASGRTDTQYF
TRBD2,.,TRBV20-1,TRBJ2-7,TGCAGTGCTATTGCCGGGACTAGCGGGAAGGATAAATCTTCCCCATCGTACGAGCAGTACTTC,CSAIAGTSGKDKSSPSYEQYF
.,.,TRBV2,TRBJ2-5,.,CASSTGEKLFFGSGTQYF
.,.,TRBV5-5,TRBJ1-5,TGTGCCAGCAGCCCGAATATTCCGACGGGGGTTGGCAATCAGCCCCAGCATTTT,CASSPNIPTGVGNQPQHF
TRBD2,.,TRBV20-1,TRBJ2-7,TGCAGTGCTAGAGGGGTACTAGCGGGAGAAGAGCAGTACTTC,CSARGVLAGEEQYF
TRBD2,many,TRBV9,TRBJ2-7,TGTGCCAGCAGCGTTGGGGGGGGAGCCTACGAGCAGTACTTC,CASSVGGGAYEQYF
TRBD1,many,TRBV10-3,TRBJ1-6,TGTGCCATCAGTGATTCAGGGGGCAATAATTCACCCCTCCACTTT,CAISDSGGNNSPLHF
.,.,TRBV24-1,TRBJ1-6,TGTGCCACCAGTGATTTGGCAGGGGCAACTTCACCCCTCCACTTT,CATSDLAGATSPLHF
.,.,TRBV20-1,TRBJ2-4,TGCAGTGCTAGAGTCCTACAGACCTTAGCCAAAAACATTCAGTACTTC,CSARVLQTLAKNIQYF